This T cell receptor beta chain derives from a study of blood T cell repertoires in COVID-19. Study-wide context: Sites in the United States, Italy and Spain provided acute and convalescent COVID-19 samples. The analysed material was cDNA or gDNA that came from T cells, B-cell-depleted T cells, or PBMCs.

TCRdb's table, derived via immunoSEQ multiplex PCR, lists solely in-frame clones and lacks some. The data show 250,000 to 300,000 clones, 85% to 90% seen once. This CDR3 comprises 16 residues. The V end lost 0 bases, the J end lost 10 bases, and 20 bases lay between the germline ends. Germline V CDR1 and CDR2: SGDLS, YYNGEE. The origin of this receptor is a woman younger than 45 with COVID-19, enrolled during active disease. The chain employs TRBV9 and TRBJ2-1, with unresolved D. Input material: peripheral blood. DNA for the CDR3: TGTGCCAGCAGCGTAGTGGTTATGGCCCCAAATGTGGAGCAGTTCTTC. Its translation: CASSVVVMAPNVEQFF.